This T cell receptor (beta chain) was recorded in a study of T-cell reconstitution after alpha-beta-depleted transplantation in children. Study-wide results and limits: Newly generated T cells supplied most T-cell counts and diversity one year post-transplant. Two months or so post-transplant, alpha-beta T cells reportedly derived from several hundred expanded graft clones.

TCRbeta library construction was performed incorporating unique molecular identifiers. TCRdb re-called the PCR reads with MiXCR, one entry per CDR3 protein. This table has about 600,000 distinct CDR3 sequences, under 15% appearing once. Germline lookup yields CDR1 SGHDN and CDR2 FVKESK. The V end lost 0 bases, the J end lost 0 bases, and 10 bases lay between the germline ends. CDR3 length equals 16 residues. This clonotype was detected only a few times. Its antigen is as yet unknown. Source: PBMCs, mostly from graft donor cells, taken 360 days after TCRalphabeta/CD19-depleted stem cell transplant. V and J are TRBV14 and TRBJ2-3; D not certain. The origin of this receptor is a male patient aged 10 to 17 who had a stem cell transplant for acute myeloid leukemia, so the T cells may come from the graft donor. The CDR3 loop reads CASSQDLGVSTDTQYF. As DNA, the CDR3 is TGTGCCAGCAGCCAAGATCTTGGAGTCAGCACAGATACGCAGTATTTT.